One and the same sample provided the 22 T cell receptor beta chains below, sequenced in a study of T-cell reconstitution after alpha-beta-depleted transplantation in children. For TCRbeta, the library was prepared with unique molecular identifiers. TCRdb re-derived calls from the PCR reads in MiXCR, one entry per CDR3 protein. The sample consists of 600,000 to 800,000 distinct CDR3 sequences, around 13% of them appearing once. The source material was PBMCs, sampled before TCRalphabeta/CD19-depleted stem cell transplant. The receptors originated from a girl under 10 years old with congenital amegakaryocytic thrombocytopenia, due to receive a stem cell transplant.

In this sample, this clonotype turned up many times. This chain links TRBV24-1 with TRBJ2-1; D perhaps matches TRBD1 (5 bases). The germline V and J ends were trimmed by 3 bases and 5 bases, with 16 bases remaining between them. This CDR3 has 16 residues. Germline CDR1 is KGHDR and CDR2 is SFDVKD. CDR3 DNA sequence: TGTGCCACCAGTGATCCAACCCTATTGACAGACAATGAGCAGTTCTTC. Its protein is CATSDPTLLTDNEQFF.

This clonotype was seen many times. The chain uses TRBV15 and TRBJ2-7, with D perhaps TRBD2 (5 bases). Looked up from germline, CDR1 is LNHNV and CDR2 is YYDKDF (reference sequence). V lost 5 bases and J 4 bases, leaving 18 bases between the germline ends. The CDR3 is 15 residues long. The CDR3 sequence is CATSSLIGGKYEQYF. CDR3 bases: TGTGCCACCAGCTCCTTGATAGGAGGTAAATACGAGCAGTACTTC. The full variable domain, completed using reference TRBV15 and TRBJ2-7, is DAMVIQNPRYQVTQFGKPVTLSCSQTLNHNVMYWYQQKSSQAPKLLFHYYDKDFNNEADTPDNFQSRRPNTSFCFLDIRSPGLGDTAMYLCATSSLIGGKYEQYFGPGTRLTVT.

Ten or more counts support this clonotype. The rearrangement joins TRBV4-1 to TRBJ2-2; the D is unclear. In germline, CDR1 is MGHRA, CDR2 YSYEKL. V lost 4 bases and J lost 0, with 9 bases in between. The CDR3 is 15 amino acids. The CDR3 sequence: CASSRLRTNTGELFF. The CDR3 coding sequence is TGCGCCAGCAGCCGACTGAGGACGAACACCGGGGAGCTGTTTTTT.

This clonotype showed up many times. V and J are TRBV12-3 or TRBV12-4 and TRBJ1-3; D is uncertain. Trimming took 8 bases from V and 0 from J, leaving 14 bases between them. CDR3 length: 15 amino acids. CDR3 sequence reads: CASSLHSSSGNTIYF. CDR3 nucleotide sequence: TGTGCCAGCTCTCTTCATAGTAGCTCTGGAAACACCATATATTTT.

This clonotype showed up just a few times. This chain connects TRBV5-1 to TRBJ2-1; D perhaps matches TRBD1 (6 bases). The CDR3 is made up of 14 amino acids. V gave up 3 bases and J gave up 7 bases, with 14 bases separating them. CDR1 and CDR2 from the germline V gene are SGHRS and YFSETQ. This chain's CDR3 is CASSWQGNVNEQFF. The CDR3 bases are TGCGCCAGCAGCTGGCAGGGGAACGTTAATGAGCAGTTCTTC.

This clonotype occurred many times. The V and J genes are TRBV7-2 and TRBJ2-7; D unresolved. V shed 0 bases and J shed 6 bases, with 9 bases lying between them. Germline values: CDR1 SGHTA, CDR2 FQGNSA. The CDR3 sequence is 13 residues long. CDR3 loop: CASSLAPASEQYF. Written as DNA, the CDR3 is TGTGCCAGCAGCTTAGCACCGGCTTCCGAGCAGTACTTC.

Ten or more counts support this clonotype. CDR3 in amino acids: CAIGQETQYF. CDR3 DNA: TGTGCCATCGGTCAAGAGACCCAGTACTTC. This rearrangement joins TRBV10-3 to TRBJ2-5; D gene ambiguous. The germline V gene encodes CDR1 ENHRY and CDR2 SYGVKD. V shed 8 bases and J shed 2 bases, with 3 bases lying between them. CDR3 length equals 10 residues.

In its sample, this clonotype was seen many times. The chain uses TRBV6-5 and TRBJ2-3, with D uncertain. Germline CDR1 and CDR2: MNHEY and SVGAGI. V was pared by 2 bases and J by 7 bases, with 4 bases between. The CDR3 loop spans 11 amino acids. CDR3 loop: CASSYMYTQYF. The DNA of the CDR3 is TGTGCCAGCAGTTACATGTATACGCAGTATTTT.

This clonotype was counted many times. V usage is TRBV12-3 or TRBV12-4 and J usage is TRBJ2-7; D might be TRBD1 (5 bases). CDR3 length: 14 residues. V was cut by 5 bases and J by 2 bases, with 13 bases left in between. In nucleotides, the CDR3 is TGTGCCAGCAGTGTAACAGGAAGCCCCTACGAGCAGTACTTC. It codes for CASSVTGSPYEQYF.

This clonotype was seen many times. The chain carries TRBV5-1 and TRBJ1-5; 9 positions match TRBD1. The CDR3 sequence is 14 residues long. Losses at the gene ends were 4 bases for V and 5 bases for J; bases not matched to a gene: 4. Germline V gene lookup returns CDR1 SGHRS and CDR2 YFSETQ. Written as DNA, the CDR3 is TGCGCCAGCAGCCCGGGACAGGGCTATCAGCCCCAGCATTTT. Protein sequence: CASSPGQGYQPQHF.

This clonotype was observed a handful of times. The V and J genes are TRBV20-1 and TRBJ2-1; TRBD2 is a possible D gene (6 bases). The CDR3 is 14 residues long. V dropped 6 bases and J dropped 9 bases, with 21 bases sitting between them. In germline, CDR1 is DFQATT, CDR2 SNEGSKA (reference sequence). This CDR3 reads CSARRDQEGFEQFF. The CDR3 bases are TGCAGTGCCAGACGGGACCAGGAGGGCTTTGAGCAGTTCTTC.

In this sample, this clonotype turned up many times. This CDR3 reads CASSQVLGTDTQYF. CDR3 DNA: TGTGCCAGCAGCCAGGTACTAGGCACAGATACGCAGTATTTT. This rearrangement joins TRBV4-2 to TRBJ2-3, with D tentatively TRBD2 (5 bases). The CDR3 extends over 14 amino acids. CDR1 is LGHNA and CDR2 is YNFKEQ in the germline V gene. The ends were cut back, 3 bases at V and 1 base at J, with 8 bases in the middle.

This clonotype has just a few counts. V is TRBV6-1 and J is TRBJ2-5; D unresolved. V was shortened by 6 bases and J by 1 base, with 12 bases between the two germline ends. The CDR3 extends over 14 amino acids. Germline CDR1 and CDR2: MNHNS and SASEGT. This CDR3 is CASSVTSIQETQYF. The CDR3 DNA is TGTGCCAGCAGCGTAACCTCCATCCAAGAGACCCAGTACTTC.

This clonotype was counted only a few times. V gene TRBV28 combines with J gene TRBJ2-3; 11 nucleotides match TRBD2. This CDR3 has 17 amino acids. The V gene end was trimmed by 6 bases and the J gene end by 2 bases; junction bases not matched to a gene: 10. Germline loops: CDR1 MDHEN, CDR2 SYDVKM. The CDR3 nucleotides are TGTGCCAGCAGCTACTTTAGCGGGAGGGCCTCCACAGATACGCAGTATTTT. Its protein is CASSYFSGRASTDTQYF.

The chain carries TRBV30 and TRBJ1-2; D possibly corresponds to TRBD1 (5 bases). The CDR3 consists of 13 residues. V lost 2 bases and J 4 bases, leaving 11 bases between the germline ends. In germline, CDR1 is GTSNPN, CDR2 SVGIG (reference sequence). CDR3 sequence (DNA): TGTGCCTGGAGTCAACAGGTTCTCTATGGCTACACCTTC. This gives the protein CAWSQQVLYGYTF.

The chain uses TRBV14 and TRBJ1-6; D perhaps matches TRBD1 (6 bases). CDR1 and CDR2 (germline): SGHDN, FVKESK. V was pared by 5 bases and J by 5 bases, with 13 bases between. CDR3 length: 15 amino acids. The DNA of the CDR3 is TGTGCCAGCAGCGACAGGACCCTTAATAATTCACCCCTCCACTTT. It is translated as CASSDRTLNNSPLHF.

The sample holds many counts of this clonotype. J is TRBJ2-5 and V is TRBV7-8; D gene ambiguous. V was pared by 1 base and J by 2 bases, with 11 bases between. There are 15 residues in the CDR3. Germline V lookup: CDR1 SGHVS, CDR2 FQNEAQ. The CDR3 loop is CASSLVRLVQETQYF. The CDR3 DNA reads TGTGCCAGCAGCTTAGTACGACTGGTTCAAGAGACCCAGTACTTC.

The chain couples TRBV12-3 or TRBV12-4 to TRBJ2-1; a possible D gene is TRBD2 (5 bases). The CDR3 length is 15 residues. V was clipped by 8 bases and J by 2 bases, with 16 bases between them. CDR3 DNA sequence: TGTGCCAGCTCCCCCTGGGAGTTACCCTACAATGAGCAGTTCTTC. This sequence encodes CASSPWELPYNEQFF.

This CDR3 is CASSFPLGGPHEQFF. In DNA, the CDR3 is TGTGCCAGCAGCTTCCCCCTTGGTGGTCCCCATGAGCAGTTCTTC. The rearrangement uses TRBV5-4 and TRBJ2-1; no clear D gene. V lost 2 bases and J lost 8, with 17 bases in between. Per germline, CDR1 SGHNT and CDR2 YYREEE (reference sequence). This CDR3 region has 15 residues.

This chain uses TRBV5-1 with TRBJ2-7, with D possibly matching TRBD1 (6 bases). The germline V gene has CDR1 SGHRS and CDR2 YFSETQ. The CDR3 has 13 amino acids. Trimming removed 4 bases at V and 2 bases at J, with 10 bases between. CDR3 sequence: CASSTRQAYEQYF. DNA for the CDR3: TGCGCCAGCAGCACCCGACAGGCCTACGAGCAGTACTTC. The full variable domain, completed using reference TRBV5-1 and TRBJ2-7, is KAGVTQTPRYLIKTRGQQVTLSCSPISGHRSVSWYQQTPGQGLQFLFEYFSETQRNKGNFPGRFSGRQFSNSRSEMNVSTLELGDSALYLCASSTRQAYEQYFGPGTRLTVT.

With regard to this clonotype: The junction and the germline gene differ at one end; a read error may be behind it. The chain couples TRBV29-1 to TRBJ1-4; no firm D call. CDR3 length: 13 amino acids. CDR1 is SQVTM and CDR2 is ANQGSEA in the germline V gene. CDR3 amino acids: CSVELPTNKKLFF. CDR3 bases: TGCAGCGTTGAACTTCCAACTAATAAAAAACTGTTTTTT.

The rearrangement links TRBV29-1 to TRBJ2-3, with D perhaps TRBD1 (5 bases). This CDR3 has 14 amino acids. Looked up from germline, CDR1 is SQVTM and CDR2 is ANQGSEA. V shed 7 bases and J shed 4 bases, with 18 bases lying between them. CDR3 region: CSAETDKHPDTQYF. The DNA for the CDR3 is TGCAGCGCTGAGACAGACAAACACCCAGATACGCAGTATTTT.